This TCR beta chain was captured by sequencing in a study of T cells in Graves' hyperthyroidism and ophthalmopathy. Whole-study findings and limits: Most clonotypes that expanded in the thyroid above 0.001 also showed up in blood.

Researchers amplified the TCR beta CDR3 regions from RNA transcripts. First-round RT-PCR with HTBI primers amplified the TCR CDR3 region. Each CDR3 protein is one row after TCRdb ran MiXCR on the multiplex PCR reads. The table records around 400,000 distinct CDR3 sequences, roughly 15% of them present only once. It was uncontrolled infection, other autoimmune disease, pregnancy or lactation that excluded patients. The source of the PBMCs was 10 ml of fresh peripheral blood. This CDR3 has 16 residues. In germline, CDR1 is DFQATT, CDR2 SNEGSKA (reference sequence). The trim removed 0 bases at V and 5 bases at J, leaving 10 bases unmatched. This clonotype showed up many times. Antigen unknown.

The sample was blood. The chain links TRBV20-1 to TRBJ2-5; 9 bases fit TRBD1. This clonotype was sampled from a woman aged 55 to 70 with Graves' ophthalmopathy. The CDR3 nucleotides read TGCAGTGCTAGAGAGGGGACAGGGCCGATCAGGGAGACCCAGTACTTC. Translated: CSAREGTGPIRETQYF.